This T cell receptor beta chain comes out of a study of cytomegalovirus exposure and HLA in healthy donors. Study findings and constraints: Data from an earlier analysis indicated that most TCR beta V segments were productive either about 90% or about 30% of the time. Follow-up analysis found HLA locus-dependent TCR association rates, highest for DRB1 and lowest for HLA-C. The likely explanation for a cluster of highly shared sequence variants was sequencing artifact.

About this clone: Its target is unknown.

The PCR had 60 Vbeta and 13 Jbeta primers. The table came from immunoSEQ multiplex PCR; TCRdb's copy has only in-frame clones and leaves some out. In the table there are around 150,000 clones, 65% to 85% of which are singletons. Regarding donors, all were healthy bone marrow donors. The ends lost 4 bases at V and 5 bases at J; junction bases unmatched: 15. CDR3 length: 17 residues. The sequenced sample consisted of PBMCs. This TCR was recovered from a woman in her thirties or forties in good health and CMV-seropositive. V usage is TRBV6-7 and J usage is TRBJ2-5, with 8 bases identical to TRBD1. TRBV6-7 has ORF status, its function being uncertain. The CDR3 sequence: CASSCEVWGQAGETQYF. CDR3 nucleotides: TGTGCCAGCAGTTGCGAGGTTTGGGGACAGGCCGGGGAGACCCAGTACTTC.